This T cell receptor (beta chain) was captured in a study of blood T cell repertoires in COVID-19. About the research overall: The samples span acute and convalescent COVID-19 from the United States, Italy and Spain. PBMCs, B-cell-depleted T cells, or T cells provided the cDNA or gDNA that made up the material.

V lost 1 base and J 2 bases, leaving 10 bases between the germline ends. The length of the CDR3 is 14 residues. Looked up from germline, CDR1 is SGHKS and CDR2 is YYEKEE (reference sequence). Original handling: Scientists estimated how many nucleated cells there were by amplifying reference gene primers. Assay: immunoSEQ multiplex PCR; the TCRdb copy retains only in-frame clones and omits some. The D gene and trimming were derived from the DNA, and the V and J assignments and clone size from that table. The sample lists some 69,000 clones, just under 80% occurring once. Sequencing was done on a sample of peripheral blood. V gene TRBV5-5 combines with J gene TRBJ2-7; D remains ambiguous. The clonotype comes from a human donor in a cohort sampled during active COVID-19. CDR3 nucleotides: TGTGCCAGCAGCTTGAATGAACAGCCCTACGAGCAGTACTTC. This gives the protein CASSLNEQPYEQYF.